One sample yielded the 21 T cell receptor beta chains listed below, sequenced in a study of shared clonotypes between healthy human individuals (dated by TCRdb to the early 2020s). Libraries were built with the immunoSEQ multiplex PCR assay. Sourced from immuneACCESS, this table was stored by TCRdb with only in-frame sequences that have V and J called. A share of the clones is absent; for the studies checked, an unresolved V gene accounts for under half, and the remainder has no known explanation. The sample table holds about 980,000 clones, of which approximately 76% were seen once. Approximately 1.5% of the sample belongs to the ten largest clones. Sequencing input: memory CD4+ T cells sorted from blood. The label giving this sample's cell subset or site can be read as: CD45RA-negative fraction. The receptors originated from a man between 18 and 29 years old in good health.

The J gene is TRBJ2-7, the V gene TRBV5-6; D might be TRBD2 (6 bases). Germline V CDR1 and CDR2: SGHDT, YYEEEE. The CDR3 runs to 16 residues. V was shortened by 0 bases and J by 2 bases, with 15 bases between the two germline ends. CDR3 in amino acids: CASSLDGAGRPYEQYF. The CDR3 nucleotides are TGTGCCAGCAGCTTGGACGGTGCGGGGAGGCCCTACGAGCAGTACTTC.

This chain uses TRBV13 with TRBJ2-6, with D perhaps TRBD2 (6 bases). Germline V gene lookup returns CDR1 PRHDT and CDR2 FYEKMQ (reference sequence). Trimming removed 1 base at V and 4 bases at J, with 8 bases between. The CDR3 covers 15 residues. In DNA form, the CDR3 reads TGTGCCAGCAGCTTAGCGGGGGACGGGGCCAACGTCCTGACTTTC. The encoded protein is CASSLAGDGANVLTF.

V gene TRBV6-1 combines with J gene TRBJ2-6; D may be TRBD2 (6 bases). V lost 3 bases and J lost 2, with 14 bases in between. CDR1 and CDR2 (germline): MNHNS, SASEGT. The CDR3 loop spans 17 amino acids. The CDR3 coding sequence is TGTGCCAGCAGTGATTCGGGGGTGCGGGCTGGGGCCAACGTCCTGACTTTC. The encoded protein is CASSDSGVRAGANVLTF.

V is TRBV7-3 and J is TRBJ2-2; 7 positions agree with TRBD1. The CDR3 has 15 amino acids. The junction had 4 bases not matched to a gene; V was cut back by 6 bases and J by 0 bases. Germline CDR1 SGHTA, CDR2 FQGTGA. The CDR3 DNA reads as TGTGCCAGCAGTTACGGGACAGCGAACACCGGGGAGCTGTTTTTT. This codes for CASSYGTANTGELFF.

The chain combines TRBV5-1 with TRBJ2-7, with 9 positions matching TRBD2. The CDR3 runs to 18 residues. The germline CDR1 and CDR2 sequences are SGHRS and YFSETQ. The V gene end was trimmed by 0 bases and the J gene end by 0 bases; junction bases not matched to a gene: 10. The CDR3 here is CASSLAQLAGVNSYEQYF. The DNA for the CDR3 is TGCGCCAGCAGCTTGGCCCAACTAGCGGGCGTGAACTCCTACGAGCAGTACTTC.

A note on this clone: This specimen includes other DNA sequences encoding the same CDR3. The chain combines TRBV5-6 with TRBJ1-1; D may be TRBD1 (5 bases). The CDR3 covers 14 residues. V was cut by 0 bases and J by 2 bases, with 8 bases left in between. Germline-derived CDR1 and CDR2 are SGHDT and YYEEEE. The CDR3 region is CASSLEGVNTEAFF. CDR3 in DNA: TGTGCCAGCAGCTTGGAAGGGGTTAACACTGAAGCTTTCTTT.

The chain links TRBV10-3 to TRBJ1-2; D perhaps matches TRBD1 (6 bases). Deletions cut 3 bases from V and 8 bases from J, with 13 bases between. Germline CDR1 and CDR2: ENHRY and SYGVKD. This CDR3 is 13 amino acids long. As DNA, the CDR3 is TGTGCCATCAGTGAAACAGGGAAAGAAGGCTACACCTTC. This gives the protein CAISETGKEGYTF.

The V call is TRBV10-2, the J call TRBJ2-7, with a possible D match to TRBD2 (6 bases). Germline assignment: CDR1 WSHSY and CDR2 SAAADI. V was cut by 10 bases and J by 7 bases, with 17 bases left in between. CDR3 length equals 12 residues. CDR3 in amino acids: CATLRGAGEQYF. The CDR3 DNA reads as TGCGCCACCCTGAGGGGCGCGGGAGAGCAGTACTTC.

The J gene is TRBJ2-3, the V gene TRBV11-3; D unresolved. V was pared by 1 base and J by 3 bases, with 5 bases between. Germline V CDR1 and CDR2: SGHNT, YENEEA. The CDR3 is 13 amino acids. The CDR3, as DNA: TGTGCCAGCAGCTTAGTGGCGACAGATACGCAGTATTTT. Its protein is CASSLVATDTQYF.

About this clone: The sample contains more than one DNA sequence encoding this CDR3. The chain combines TRBV9 with TRBJ2-2; no firm D call. V lost 3 bases to trimming and J lost 2 bases, with 5 bases between them. The CDR3 contains 13 residues. Germline V gene sequence: CDR1 SGDLS, CDR2 YYNGEE. The DNA for the CDR3 is TGTGCCAGCAGCGGACGAAACACCGGGGAGCTGTTTTTT. This sequence encodes CASSGRNTGELFF. Using reference TRBV9 and TRBJ2-2 for the parts outside the CDR3, the full variable domain is DSGVTQTPKHLITATGQRVTLRCSPRSGDLSVYWYQQSLDQGLQFLIQYYNGEERAKGNILERFSAQQFPDLHSELNLSSLELGDSALYFCASSGRNTGELFFGEGSRLTVL.

The chain joins TRBV7-2 to TRBJ2-2; D perhaps matches TRBD1 (5 bases). CDR1 and CDR2 (germline): SGHTA, FQGNSA. The CDR3 extends over 14 amino acids. The V end was cut by 4 bases, the J end by 7 bases, with 13 bases between. In DNA form, the CDR3 reads TGTGCCAGCAGCTCCCAGGGATCGGGCGGGGAGCTGTTTTTT. It codes for CASSSQGSGGELFF.

This chain links TRBV7-4 with TRBJ2-4; the match to TRBD1 covers 8 bases. CDR1 is SGHVT and CDR2 is SQSDAQ in the germline V gene. This CDR3 spans 17 amino acids. The J segment lost 1 base and the V segment lost 5 bases, leaving 10 bases of the junction unmatched. CDR3 residues: CASSLSRGPSAKNIQYF. CDR3 nucleotides: TGTGCCAGCAGCCTATCCAGGGGGCCCTCGGCCAAAAACATTCAGTACTTC.

The chain has TRBV2 and TRBJ1-3; D gene unclear. Germline V lookup: CDR1 SNHLY, CDR2 FYNNEI. The CDR3 is 15 residues long. V gave up 4 bases and J gave up 0 bases, with 10 bases separating them. The CDR3 loop is CASSGEQLSGNTIYF. DNA for the CDR3: TGTGCCAGCAGTGGGGAACAGCTCTCTGGAAACACCATATATTTT.

The chain has TRBV6-1 and TRBJ2-3, with D perhaps TRBD1 (5 bases). Germline V CDR1 and CDR2: MNHNS, SASEGT. The CDR3 contains 11 residues. Deletions cut 8 bases from V and 7 bases from J, with 10 bases between. CDR3 amino acids: CASGQGNTQYF. CDR3 in DNA: TGTGCCAGCGGCCAGGGTAATACGCAGTATTTT.

The chain joins TRBV21-1 to TRBJ1-5; whether TRBD1, the table's D call, matches the DNA was not checked. TRBV21-1 is a recognized pseudogene. The length of the CDR3 is 18 residues. The CDR3 spells CASSKPERDRGRNQPQHF. The CDR3 coding sequence is TGTGCCAGCAGCAAACCAGAACGGGACAGGGGAAGGAATCAGCCCCAGCATTTT.

The rearrangement uses TRBV7-9 and TRBJ2-2; TRBD2 is a possible D gene (5 bases). This CDR3 is 15 amino acids long. Trimming stripped 3 bases from V and 2 bases from J, with 10 bases between. Per the germline V gene, CDR1 is SEHNR and CDR2 is FQNEAQ (reference sequence). DNA for the CDR3: TGTGCCAGCAGCTTGCTAGCCCATAACACCGGGGAGCTGTTTTTT. Translating gives CASSLLAHNTGELFF.

This clone appeared a single time. This chain links TRBV2 with TRBJ1-1, with D hard to call. Germline V gene lookup returns CDR1 SNHLY and CDR2 FYNNEI. The length of the CDR3 is 14 residues. The germline V and J ends were trimmed by 6 bases and 7 bases, with 18 bases remaining between them. Here the CDR3 reads CASRIDSGPDEAFF. CDR3 in DNA: TGTGCCAGCAGGATAGATAGCGGACCGGATGAAGCTTTCTTT.

The chain carries TRBV28 and TRBJ1-6, with D perhaps TRBD1 (5 bases). Trimming removed 7 bases at V and 9 bases at J, with 22 bases between. The CDR3 totals 16 residues. Germline CDR1 MDHEN, CDR2 SYDVKM. The CDR3 coding sequence is TGTGCCAGCAACCCAAGGGACTGGTGGGGGGTTTCACCCCTCCACTTT. Protein sequence: CASNPRDWWGVSPLHF.

V usage is TRBV11-2 and J usage is TRBJ2-3; 12 bases line up with TRBD2. The germline V gene has CDR1 SGHAT and CDR2 FQNNGV. The V gene end was trimmed by 5 bases and the J gene end by 2 bases; junction bases not matched to a gene: 5. The CDR3 has 16 amino acids. Written as DNA, the CDR3 is TGTGCCAGCAGCCCGCGACTAGCGGGGGCCACAGATACGCAGTATTTT. Protein: CASSPRLAGATDTQYF.

The chain joins TRBV7-8 to TRBJ1-1; D is uncertain. The CDR3 totals 14 residues. The V gene's germline CDR1 is SGHVS and CDR2 FQNEAQ. Trimming pared 2 bases from V and 0 bases from J, leaving 7 bases between. CDR3 sequence: CASSLKDLNTEAFF. CDR3 DNA sequence: TGTGCCAGCAGCTTAAAAGACTTGAACACTGAAGCTTTCTTT.

In regard to this clone: One base separates it from a far larger clone, so it is likely a read error. This chain connects TRBV7-9 to TRBJ2-1; D remains ambiguous. Trimming removed 1 base at V and 0 bases at J, with 4 bases between. CDR3 size: 14 residues. Germline assignment: CDR1 SEHNR and CDR2 FQNEAQ (reference sequence). The DNA of the CDR3 is TGTGCCAGCAGCTTAGGGATCTCCTACAATGAGCAGTTCTTC. Residues: CASSLGISYNEQFF.